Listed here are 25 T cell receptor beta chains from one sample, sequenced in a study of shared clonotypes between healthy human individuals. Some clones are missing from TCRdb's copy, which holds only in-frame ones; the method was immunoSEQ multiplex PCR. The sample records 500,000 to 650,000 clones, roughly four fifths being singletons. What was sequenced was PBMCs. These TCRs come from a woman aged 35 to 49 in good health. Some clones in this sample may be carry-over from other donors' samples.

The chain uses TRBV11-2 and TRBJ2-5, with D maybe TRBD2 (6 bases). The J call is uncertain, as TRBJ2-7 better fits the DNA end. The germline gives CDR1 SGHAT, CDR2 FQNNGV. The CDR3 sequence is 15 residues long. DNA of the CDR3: TGTGCCAGCAGCCAAGTTCGGGGGAGTAGCTACGAGCAGTACTTC. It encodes CASSQVRGSSYEQYF.

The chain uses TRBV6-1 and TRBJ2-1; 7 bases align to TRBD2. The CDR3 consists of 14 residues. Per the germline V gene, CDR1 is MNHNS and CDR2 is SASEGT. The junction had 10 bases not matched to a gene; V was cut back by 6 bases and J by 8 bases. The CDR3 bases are TGTGCCAGCAGAAGGCGGGAGATGGGCCATGAGCAGTTCTTC. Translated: CASRRREMGHEQFF.

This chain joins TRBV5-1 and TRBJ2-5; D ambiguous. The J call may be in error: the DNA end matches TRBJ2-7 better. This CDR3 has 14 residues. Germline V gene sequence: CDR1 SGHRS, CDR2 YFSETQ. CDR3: CASSLGAVTYEQYF. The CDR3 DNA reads TGCGCCAGCAGCTTGGGGGCGGTTACCTACGAGCAGTACTTC.

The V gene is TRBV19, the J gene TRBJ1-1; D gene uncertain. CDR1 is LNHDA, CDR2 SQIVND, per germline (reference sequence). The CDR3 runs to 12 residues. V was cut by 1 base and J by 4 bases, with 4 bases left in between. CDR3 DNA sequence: TGTGCCAGTAGTATAGGTTTCACTGAAGCTTTCTTT. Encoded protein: CASSIGFTEAFF.

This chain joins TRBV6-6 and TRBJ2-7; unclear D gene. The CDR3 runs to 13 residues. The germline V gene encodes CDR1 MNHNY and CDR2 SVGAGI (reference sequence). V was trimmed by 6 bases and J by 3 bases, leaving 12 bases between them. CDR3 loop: CASSDLTGYEQYF. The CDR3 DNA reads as TGTGCCAGCAGCGACTTGACCGGCTACGAGCAGTACTTC.

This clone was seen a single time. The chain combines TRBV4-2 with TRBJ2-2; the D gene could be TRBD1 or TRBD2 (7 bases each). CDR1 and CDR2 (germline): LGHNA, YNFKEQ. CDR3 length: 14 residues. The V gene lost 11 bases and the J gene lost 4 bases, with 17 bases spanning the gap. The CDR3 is CAAKGASGTGELFF. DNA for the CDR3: TGTGCCGCGAAGGGGGCTAGCGGCACCGGGGAGCTGTTTTTT.

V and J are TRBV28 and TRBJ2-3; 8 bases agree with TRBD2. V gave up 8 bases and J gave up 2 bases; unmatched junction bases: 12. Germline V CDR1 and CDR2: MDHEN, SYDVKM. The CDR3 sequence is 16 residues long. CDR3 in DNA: TGTGCCAGCGGGAAATATAGCGGGACGCACACAGATACGCAGTATTTT. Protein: CASGKYSGTHTDTQYF.

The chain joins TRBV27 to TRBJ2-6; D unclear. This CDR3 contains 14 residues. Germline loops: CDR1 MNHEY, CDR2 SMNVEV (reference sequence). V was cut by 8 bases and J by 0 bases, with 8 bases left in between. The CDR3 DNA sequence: TGTGCCAGCCGTCCATACTCTGGGGCCAACGTCCTGACTTTC. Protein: CASRPYSGANVLTF.

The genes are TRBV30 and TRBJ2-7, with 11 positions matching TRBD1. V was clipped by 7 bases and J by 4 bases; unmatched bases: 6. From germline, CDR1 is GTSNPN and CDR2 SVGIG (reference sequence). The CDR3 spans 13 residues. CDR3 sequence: CASPGDRGYEQYF. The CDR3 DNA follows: TGTGCCTCCCCCGGGGACAGGGGGTACGAGCAGTACTTC. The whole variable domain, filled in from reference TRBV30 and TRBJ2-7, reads SQTIHQWPATLVQPVGSPLSLECTVEGTSNPNLYWYRQAAGRGLQLLFYSVGIGQISSEVPQNLSASRPQDRQFILSSKKLLLSDSGFYLCASPGDRGYEQYFGPGTRLTVT.

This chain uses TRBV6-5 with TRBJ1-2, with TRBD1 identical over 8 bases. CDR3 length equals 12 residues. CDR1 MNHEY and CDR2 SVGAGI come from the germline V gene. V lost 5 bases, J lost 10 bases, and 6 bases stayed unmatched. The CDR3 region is CASSTWTGSYTF. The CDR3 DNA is TGTGCCAGCAGTACTTGGACAGGGTCCTACACCTTC.

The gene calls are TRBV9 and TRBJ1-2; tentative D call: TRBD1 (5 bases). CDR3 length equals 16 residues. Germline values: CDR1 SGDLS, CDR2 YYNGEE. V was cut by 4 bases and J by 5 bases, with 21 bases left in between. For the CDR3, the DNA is TGTGCCAGCAGCCCGAGACAGCAGGAGAAGCAATATGGCTACACCTTC. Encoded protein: CASSPRQQEKQYGYTF.

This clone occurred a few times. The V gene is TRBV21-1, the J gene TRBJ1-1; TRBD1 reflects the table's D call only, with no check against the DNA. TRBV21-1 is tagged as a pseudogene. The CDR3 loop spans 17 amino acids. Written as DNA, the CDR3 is TGTGCCAGGGGGCGCCCGGGACAGGGGGCCCGGAACACTGAAGCTTTCTTT. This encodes CARGRPGQGARNTEAFF.

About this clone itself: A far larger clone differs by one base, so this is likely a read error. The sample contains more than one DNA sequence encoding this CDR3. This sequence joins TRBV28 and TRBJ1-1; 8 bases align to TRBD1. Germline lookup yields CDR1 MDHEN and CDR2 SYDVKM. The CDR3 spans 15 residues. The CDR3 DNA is TGTGCCAGCAGTTTCAGGACAGGGTTGAACACTGAAGCTTTCTTC. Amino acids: CASSFRTGLNTEAFF.

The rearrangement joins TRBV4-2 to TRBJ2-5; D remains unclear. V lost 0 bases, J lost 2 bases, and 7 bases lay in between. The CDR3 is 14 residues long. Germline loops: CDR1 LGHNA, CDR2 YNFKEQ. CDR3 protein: CASSQDQRQETQYF. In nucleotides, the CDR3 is TGTGCCAGCAGCCAAGATCAGAGACAAGAGACCCAGTACTTC.

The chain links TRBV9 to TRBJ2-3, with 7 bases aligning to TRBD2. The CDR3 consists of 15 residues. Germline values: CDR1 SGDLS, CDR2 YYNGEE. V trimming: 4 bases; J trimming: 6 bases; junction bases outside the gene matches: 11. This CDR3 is CASSPAGLERDTQYF. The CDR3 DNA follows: TGTGCCAGCAGCCCAGCGGGGCTTGAGAGGGATACGCAGTATTTT. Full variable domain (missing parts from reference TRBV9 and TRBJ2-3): DSGVTQTPKHLITATGQRVTLRCSPRSGDLSVYWYQQSLDQGLQFLIQYYNGEERAKGNILERFSAQQFPDLHSELNLSSLELGDSALYFCASSPAGLERDTQYFGPGTRLTVL.

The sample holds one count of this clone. The CDR3 spells CASSPGGQENEKLFF. The DNA for the CDR3 is TGTGCCAGCTCTCCGGGGGGACAGGAGAATGAAAAACTGTTTTTT. V is TRBV28 and J is TRBJ1-4, with 8 bases that match TRBD1. With V trimmed by 8 bases and J by 5 bases, 10 bases remained unmatched. CDR3 length equals 15 residues. Germline assignment: CDR1 MDHEN and CDR2 SYDVKM.

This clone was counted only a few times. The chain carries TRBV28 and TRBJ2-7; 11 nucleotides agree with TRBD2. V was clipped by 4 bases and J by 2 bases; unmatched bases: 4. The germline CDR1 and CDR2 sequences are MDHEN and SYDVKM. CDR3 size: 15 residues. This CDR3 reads CASSSGLAGAYEQYF. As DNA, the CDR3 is TGTGCCAGCAGTTCAGGACTAGCGGGCGCCTACGAGCAGTACTTC.

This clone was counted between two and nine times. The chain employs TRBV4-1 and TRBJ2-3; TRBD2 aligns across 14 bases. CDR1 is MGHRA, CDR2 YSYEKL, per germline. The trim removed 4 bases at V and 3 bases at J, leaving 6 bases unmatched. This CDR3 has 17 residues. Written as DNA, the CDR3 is TGCGCCAGCAGCCCGACGGGGACTAGCGGGAGTACAGATACGCAGTATTTT. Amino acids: CASSPTGTSGSTDTQYF.

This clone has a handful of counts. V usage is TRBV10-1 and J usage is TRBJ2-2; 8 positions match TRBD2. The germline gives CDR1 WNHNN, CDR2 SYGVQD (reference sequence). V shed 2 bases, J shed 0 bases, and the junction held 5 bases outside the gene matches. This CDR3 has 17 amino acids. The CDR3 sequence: CASSEATSGANTGELFF. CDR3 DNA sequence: TGCGCCAGCAGTGAGGCCACTAGCGGAGCGAACACCGGGGAGCTGTTTTTT.

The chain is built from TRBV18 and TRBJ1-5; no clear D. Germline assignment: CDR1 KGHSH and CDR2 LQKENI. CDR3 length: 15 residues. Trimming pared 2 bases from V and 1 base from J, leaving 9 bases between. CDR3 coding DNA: TGTGCCAGCTCACCATTGGCTGTGAGCAATCAGCCCCAGCATTTT. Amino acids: CASSPLAVSNQPQHF.

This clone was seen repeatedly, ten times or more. The CDR3 reads CASSPDTRSYGYTF. The CDR3 DNA sequence: TGTGCCAGCTCACCTGACACACGGAGCTATGGCTACACCTTC. The chain carries TRBV18 and TRBJ1-2; D not certain. Germline V lookup: CDR1 KGHSH, CDR2 LQKENI. Trimming removed 3 bases from V and 4 bases from J, with 12 bases in between. The CDR3 runs to 14 residues.

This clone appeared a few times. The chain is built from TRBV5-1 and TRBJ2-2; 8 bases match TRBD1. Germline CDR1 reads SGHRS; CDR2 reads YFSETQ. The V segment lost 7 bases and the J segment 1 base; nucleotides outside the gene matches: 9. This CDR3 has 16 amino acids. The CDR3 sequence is CASSRTGGMNTGELFF. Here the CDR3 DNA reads TGCGCCAGCTCCCGTACAGGGGGGATGAACACCGGGGAGCTGTTTTTT.

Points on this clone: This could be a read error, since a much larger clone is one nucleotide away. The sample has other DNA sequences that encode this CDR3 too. CDR3 loop: CASSVDSFTDTQYF. CDR3 bases: TGTGCCAGCAGCGTAGACTCTTTTACAGATACGCAGTATTTT. This chain joins TRBV9 and TRBJ2-3; D gene uncertain. V was pared by 0 bases and J by 3 bases, with 8 bases between. CDR3 length: 14 amino acids. Germline CDR1 SGDLS, CDR2 YYNGEE.

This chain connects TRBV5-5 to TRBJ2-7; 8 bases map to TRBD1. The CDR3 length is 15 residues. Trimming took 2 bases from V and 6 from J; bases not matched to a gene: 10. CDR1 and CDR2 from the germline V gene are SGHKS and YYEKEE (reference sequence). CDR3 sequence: CASSLQVAQGAEQYF. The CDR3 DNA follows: TGTGCCAGCAGCTTACAGGTGGCCCAGGGGGCCGAGCAGTACTTC.

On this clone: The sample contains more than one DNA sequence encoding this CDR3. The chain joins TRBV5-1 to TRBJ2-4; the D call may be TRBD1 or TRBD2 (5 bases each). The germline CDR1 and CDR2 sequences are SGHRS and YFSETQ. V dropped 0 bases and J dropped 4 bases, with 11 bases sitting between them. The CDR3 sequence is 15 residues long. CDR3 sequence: CASSLGGTAKNIQYF. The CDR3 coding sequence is TGCGCCAGCAGCTTGGGGGGGACGGCTAAAAACATTCAGTACTTC.